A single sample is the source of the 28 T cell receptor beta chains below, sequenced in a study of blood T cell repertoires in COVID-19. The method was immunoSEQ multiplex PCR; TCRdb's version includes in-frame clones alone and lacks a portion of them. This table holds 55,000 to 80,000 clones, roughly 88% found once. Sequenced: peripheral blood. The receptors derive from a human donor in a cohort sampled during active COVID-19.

This CDR3 reads CSVLTGITEAFF. The CDR3 DNA is TGCAGCGTACTGACAGGGATCACTGAAGCTTTCTTT. V gene TRBV29-1 combines with J gene TRBJ1-1; TRBD1 aligns across 7 bases. The CDR3 has 12 amino acids. Germline V lookup: CDR1 SQVTM, CDR2 ANQGSEA. Germline trimming cut 6 bases from V and 4 bases from J; bases unmatched to any gene: 5.

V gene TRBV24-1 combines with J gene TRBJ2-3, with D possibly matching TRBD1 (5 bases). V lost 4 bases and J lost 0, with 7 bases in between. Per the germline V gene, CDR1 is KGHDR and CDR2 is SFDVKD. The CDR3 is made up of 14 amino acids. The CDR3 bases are TGTGCCACCAGTGAGTGGACAAGCACAGATACGCAGTATTTT. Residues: CATSEWTSTDTQYF.

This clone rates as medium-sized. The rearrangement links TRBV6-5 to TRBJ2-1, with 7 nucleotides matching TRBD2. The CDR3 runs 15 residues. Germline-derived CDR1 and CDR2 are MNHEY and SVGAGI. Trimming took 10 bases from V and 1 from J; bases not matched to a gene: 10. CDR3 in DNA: TGTGCCATCCAACGGGGGGTGGGTTCCTACAATGAGCAGTTCTTC. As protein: CAIQRGVGSYNEQFF.

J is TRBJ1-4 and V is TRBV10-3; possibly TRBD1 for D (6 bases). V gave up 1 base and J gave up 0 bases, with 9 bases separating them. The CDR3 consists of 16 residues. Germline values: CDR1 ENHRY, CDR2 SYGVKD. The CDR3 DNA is TGTGCCATCAGTGAGTGGGAGGGGGCAACTAATGAAAAACTGTTTTTT. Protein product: CAISEWEGATNEKLFF.

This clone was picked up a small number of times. The CDR3 sequence: CASSRGQVPNEQFF. The CDR3 DNA sequence: TGTGCCAGCAGCCGGGGACAAGTCCCCAATGAGCAGTTCTTC. The gene calls are TRBV28 and TRBJ2-1, with D perhaps TRBD1 (6 bases). Trimming removed 6 bases at V and 6 bases at J, with 15 bases between. The CDR3 covers 14 residues. Per the germline V gene, CDR1 is MDHEN and CDR2 is SYDVKM.

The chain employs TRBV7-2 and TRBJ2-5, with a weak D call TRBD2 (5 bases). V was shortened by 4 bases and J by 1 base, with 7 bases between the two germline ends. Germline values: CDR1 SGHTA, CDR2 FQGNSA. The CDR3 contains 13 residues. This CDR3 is CASSYRGQETQYF. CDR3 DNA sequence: TGTGCCAGCAGCTACCGGGGCCAAGAGACCCAGTACTTC.

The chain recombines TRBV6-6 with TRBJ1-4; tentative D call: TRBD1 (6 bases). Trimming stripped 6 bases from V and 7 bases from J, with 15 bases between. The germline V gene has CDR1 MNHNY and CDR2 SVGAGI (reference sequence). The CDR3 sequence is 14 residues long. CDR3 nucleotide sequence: TGTGCCAGCAGCCGGCAGGGGCAGAGTGAAAAACTGTTTTTT. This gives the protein CASSRQGQSEKLFF.

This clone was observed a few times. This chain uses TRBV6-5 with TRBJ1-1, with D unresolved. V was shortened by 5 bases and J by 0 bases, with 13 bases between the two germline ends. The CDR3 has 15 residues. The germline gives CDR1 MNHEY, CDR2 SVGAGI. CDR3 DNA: TGTGCCAGCAGTCGCTCGACCGGGATGAACACTGAAGCTTTCTTT. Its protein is CASSRSTGMNTEAFF.

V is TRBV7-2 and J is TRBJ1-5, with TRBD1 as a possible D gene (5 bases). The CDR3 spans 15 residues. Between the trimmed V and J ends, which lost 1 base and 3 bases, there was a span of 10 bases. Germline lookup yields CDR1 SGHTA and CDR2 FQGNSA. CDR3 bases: TGTGCCAGCAGCTTAGGGGGCCGCCACAATCAGCCCCAGCATTTT. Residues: CASSLGGRHNQPQHF.

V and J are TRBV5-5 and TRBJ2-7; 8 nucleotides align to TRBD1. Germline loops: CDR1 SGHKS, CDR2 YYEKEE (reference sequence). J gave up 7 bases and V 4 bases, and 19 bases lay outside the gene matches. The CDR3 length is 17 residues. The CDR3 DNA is TGTGCCAGCAGCCTTTTTTCTGGACAGGGCCCCCCCTGGGAGCAGTACTTC. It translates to CASSLFSGQGPPWEQYF.

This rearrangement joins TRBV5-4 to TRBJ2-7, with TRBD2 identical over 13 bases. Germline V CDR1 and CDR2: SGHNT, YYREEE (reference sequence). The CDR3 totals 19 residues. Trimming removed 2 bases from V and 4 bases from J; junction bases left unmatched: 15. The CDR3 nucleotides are TGTGCCAGCAGCTTTGGAACTCAGCTCGGACTAGCGGGAGATTACGAGCAGTACTTC. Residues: CASSFGTQLGLAGDYEQYF.

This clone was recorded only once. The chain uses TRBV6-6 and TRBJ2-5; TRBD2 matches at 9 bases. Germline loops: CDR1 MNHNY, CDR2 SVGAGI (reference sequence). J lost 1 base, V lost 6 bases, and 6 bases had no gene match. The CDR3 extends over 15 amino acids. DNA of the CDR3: TGTGCCAGCAGAGTAGCGGGGGTGCTCCAAGAGACCCAGTACTTC. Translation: CASRVAGVLQETQYF.

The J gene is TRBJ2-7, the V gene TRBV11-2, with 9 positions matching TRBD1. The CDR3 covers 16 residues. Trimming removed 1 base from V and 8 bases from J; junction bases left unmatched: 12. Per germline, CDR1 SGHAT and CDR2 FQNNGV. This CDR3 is CASSLGRTGQGLKQYF. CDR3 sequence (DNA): TGTGCCAGCAGCTTAGGGCGTACTGGACAGGGGTTAAAGCAGTACTTC.

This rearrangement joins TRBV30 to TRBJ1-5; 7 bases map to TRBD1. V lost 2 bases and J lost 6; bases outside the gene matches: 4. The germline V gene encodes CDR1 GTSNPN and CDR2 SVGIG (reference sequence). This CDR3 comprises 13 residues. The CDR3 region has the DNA TGTGCCTGGAGTCAACAGGGGAGTCAGCCCCAGCATTTT. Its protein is CAWSQQGSQPQHF. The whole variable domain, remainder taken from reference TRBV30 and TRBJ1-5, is SQTIHQWPATLVQPVGSPLSLECTVEGTSNPNLYWYRQAAGRGLQLLFYSVGIGQISSEVPQNLSASRPQDRQFILSSKKLLLSDSGFYLCAWSQQGSQPQHFGDGTRLSIL.

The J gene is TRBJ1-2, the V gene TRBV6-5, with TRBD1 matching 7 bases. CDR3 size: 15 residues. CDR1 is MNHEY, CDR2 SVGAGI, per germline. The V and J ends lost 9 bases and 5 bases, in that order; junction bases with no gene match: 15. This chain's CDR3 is CASKSGQDFSYGYTF. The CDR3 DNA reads TGTGCCAGTAAATCCGGACAGGACTTCTCTTATGGCTACACCTTC.

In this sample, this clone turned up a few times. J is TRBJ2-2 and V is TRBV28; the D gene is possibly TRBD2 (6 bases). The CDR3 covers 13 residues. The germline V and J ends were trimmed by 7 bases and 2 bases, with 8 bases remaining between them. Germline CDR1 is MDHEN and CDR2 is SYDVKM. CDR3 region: CASMRGNTGELFF. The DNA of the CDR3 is TGTGCCAGCATGCGGGGTAACACCGGGGAGCTGTTTTTT.

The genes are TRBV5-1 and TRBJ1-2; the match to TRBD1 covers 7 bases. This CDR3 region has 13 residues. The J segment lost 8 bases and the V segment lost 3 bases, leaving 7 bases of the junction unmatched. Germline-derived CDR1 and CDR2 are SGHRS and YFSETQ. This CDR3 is CASSSGQAPGYTF. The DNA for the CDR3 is TGCGCCAGCAGCTCCGGACAGGCGCCGGGCTACACCTTC.

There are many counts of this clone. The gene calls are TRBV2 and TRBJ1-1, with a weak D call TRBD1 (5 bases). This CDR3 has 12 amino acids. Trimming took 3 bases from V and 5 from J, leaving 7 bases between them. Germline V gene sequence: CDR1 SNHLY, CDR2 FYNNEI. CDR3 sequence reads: CASSDPGTEAFF. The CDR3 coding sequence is TGTGCCAGCAGTGACCCAGGGACTGAAGCTTTCTTT.

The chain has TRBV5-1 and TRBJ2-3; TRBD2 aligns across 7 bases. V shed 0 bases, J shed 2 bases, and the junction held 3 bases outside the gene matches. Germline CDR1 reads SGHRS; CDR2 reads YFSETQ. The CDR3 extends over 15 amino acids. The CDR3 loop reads CASSLGGGPTDTQYF. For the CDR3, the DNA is TGCGCCAGCAGCTTGGGGGGGGGACCCACAGATACGCAGTATTTT.

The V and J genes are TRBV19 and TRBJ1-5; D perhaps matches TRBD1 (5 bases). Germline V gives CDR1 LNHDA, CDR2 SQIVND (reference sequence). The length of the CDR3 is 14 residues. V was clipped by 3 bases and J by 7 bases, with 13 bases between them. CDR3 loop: CASSIGGAGQPQHF. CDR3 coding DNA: TGTGCCAGTAGTATTGGCGGGGCGGGGCAGCCCCAGCATTTT. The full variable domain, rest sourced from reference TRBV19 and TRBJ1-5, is DGGITQSPKYLFRKEGQNVTLSCEQNLNHDAMYWYRQDPGQGLRLIYYSQIVNDFQKGDIAEGYSVSREKKESFPLTVTSAQKNPTAFYLCASSIGGAGQPQHFGDGTRLSIL.

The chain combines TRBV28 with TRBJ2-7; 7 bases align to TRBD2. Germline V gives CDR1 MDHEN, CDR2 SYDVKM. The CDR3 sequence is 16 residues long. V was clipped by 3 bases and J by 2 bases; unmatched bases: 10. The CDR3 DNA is TGTGCCAGCAGTTTTGAGAGGCTAGCGGAAACCTACGAGCAGTACTTC. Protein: CASSFERLAETYEQYF.

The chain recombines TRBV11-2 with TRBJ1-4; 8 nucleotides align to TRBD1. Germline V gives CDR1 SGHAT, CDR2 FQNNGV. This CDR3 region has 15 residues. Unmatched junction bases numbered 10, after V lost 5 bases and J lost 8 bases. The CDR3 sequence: CASSQARDRLEKLFF. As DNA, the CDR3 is TGTGCCAGCAGCCAAGCCCGGGACAGGTTGGAAAAACTGTTTTTT.

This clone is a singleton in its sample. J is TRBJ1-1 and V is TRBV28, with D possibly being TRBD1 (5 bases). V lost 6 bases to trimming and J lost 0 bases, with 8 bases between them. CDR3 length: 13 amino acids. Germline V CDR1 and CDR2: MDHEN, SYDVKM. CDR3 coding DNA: TGTGCCAGCAGACAGGTTCTGAACACTGAAGCTTTCTTT. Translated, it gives CASRQVLNTEAFF.

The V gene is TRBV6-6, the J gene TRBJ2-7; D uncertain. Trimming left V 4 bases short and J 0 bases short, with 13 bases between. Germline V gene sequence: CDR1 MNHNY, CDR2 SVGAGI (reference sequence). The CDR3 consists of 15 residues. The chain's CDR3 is CASSSTESSSYEQYF. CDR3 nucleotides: TGTGCCAGCAGTTCCACAGAGTCAAGCTCCTACGAGCAGTACTTC.

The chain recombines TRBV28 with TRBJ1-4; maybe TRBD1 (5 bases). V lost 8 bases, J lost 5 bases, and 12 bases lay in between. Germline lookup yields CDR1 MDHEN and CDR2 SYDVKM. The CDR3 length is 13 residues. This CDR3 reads CASVQGGNEKLFF. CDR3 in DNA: TGTGCCAGCGTCCAGGGAGGCAATGAAAAACTGTTTTTT.

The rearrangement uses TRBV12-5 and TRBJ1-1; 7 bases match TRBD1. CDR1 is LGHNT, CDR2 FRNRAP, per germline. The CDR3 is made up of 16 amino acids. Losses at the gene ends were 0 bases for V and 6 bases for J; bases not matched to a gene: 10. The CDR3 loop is CASGLVLRQGVAEAFF. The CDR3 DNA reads TGTGCTAGTGGTTTGGTACTTAGACAGGGTGTCGCTGAAGCTTTCTTT.

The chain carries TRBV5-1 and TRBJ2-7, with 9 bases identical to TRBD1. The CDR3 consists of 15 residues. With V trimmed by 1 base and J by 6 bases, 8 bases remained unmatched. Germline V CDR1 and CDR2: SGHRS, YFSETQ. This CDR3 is CASSLSQQGASEQYF. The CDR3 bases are TGCGCCAGCAGCTTGAGTCAACAGGGGGCCTCCGAGCAGTACTTC.

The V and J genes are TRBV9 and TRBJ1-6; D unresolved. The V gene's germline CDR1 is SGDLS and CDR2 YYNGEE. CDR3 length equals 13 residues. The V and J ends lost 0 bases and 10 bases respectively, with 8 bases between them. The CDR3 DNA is TGTGCCAGCAGCGTAGAGGAGGGATCACCCCTCCACTTT. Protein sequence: CASSVEEGSPLHF.